These T cell receptor beta chains were read from a single sample in a study of T cell responses to AZD1222 COVID-19 vaccine. Repertoires were generated with immunoSEQ multiplex PCR, while TCRdb's copy carries only in-frame clones and drops some. Of tens of thousands of clones listed, 84% were seen once; the top ten hold 15% to 25%. The sample in question was peripheral blood, obtained on day 0 of AZD1222 vaccination. These receptors were collected from an adult in good health. Both conserved end residues are part of each CDR3. Each record gives: J gene, V gene, D gene, CDR3 DNA, CDR3 protein. The D gene is left open where the match is weak.

j_call: TRBJ1-2; v_call: TRBV13; d_call: TRBD1; cdr3_nt: TGTGCCAGCAGCCCAGGACAGGGAGGCTATGGCTACACCTTC; cdr3_aa: CASSPGQGGYGYTF
j_call: TRBJ2-3; v_call: TRBV25-1; d_call: NA; cdr3_nt: TGTGCCAGCAGTGAATCGGGAAGAGGTAGTGCAGATACGCAGTATTTT; cdr3_aa: CASSESGRGSADTQYF
j_call: TRBJ1-5; v_call: TRBV28; d_call: NA; cdr3_nt: TGTGCCAGCAGTTTGGGAGGGTTGGGGCAGCCCCAGCATTTT; cdr3_aa: CASSLGGLGQPQHF
j_call: TRBJ1-5; v_call: TRBV18; d_call: NA; cdr3_nt: TGTGCCAGCTCACCATATAGGACGGGGGATCAGCCCCAGCATTTT; cdr3_aa: CASSPYRTGDQPQHF
j_call: TRBJ1-2; v_call: TRBV27; d_call: TRBD1; cdr3_nt: TGTGCCAGCAGCCAAAATAACAGGGGTTCAAACTATGGCTACACCTTC; cdr3_aa: CASSQNNRGSNYGYTF
j_call: TRBJ1-5; v_call: TRBV12-3/TRBV12-4; d_call: NA; cdr3_nt: TGTGCCAGCAACCGTAATGGCAATCAGCCCCAGCATTTT; cdr3_aa: CASNRNGNQPQHF
j_call: TRBJ2-5; v_call: TRBV9; d_call: NA; cdr3_nt: TGTGCCAGCAGTCAGGGGGGGAAAACAAGGGAGACCCAGTACTTC; cdr3_aa: CASSQGGKTRETQYF
j_call: TRBJ2-7; v_call: TRBV4-1; d_call: NA; cdr3_nt: TGCGCCAGCAGCCAAGCGGGAGGGGGCGCGTACGAGCAGTACTTC; cdr3_aa: CASSQAGGGAYEQYF
j_call: TRBJ1-1; v_call: TRBV6-5; d_call: TRBD1; cdr3_nt: TGTGCCAGCAGTCGTCGTTGGGGACAGAGCACTGAAGCTTTCTTT; cdr3_aa: CASSRRWGQSTEAFF
j_call: TRBJ2-7; v_call: TRBV5-1; d_call: NA; cdr3_nt: TGCGCCAGCAGCGCAAACGGGGTCCGCTACGAGCAGTACTTC; cdr3_aa: CASSANGVRYEQYF
j_call: TRBJ2-1; v_call: TRBV6-4; d_call: NA; cdr3_nt: TGTGCCAGCAGTGACCGGGATAGCTCCTACAATGAGCAGTTCTTC; cdr3_aa: CASSDRDSSYNEQFF
j_call: TRBJ2-5; v_call: TRBV7-8; d_call: TRBD1; cdr3_nt: TGTGCCAGCAGCTTAGGGACAGGGTGGGAGACCCAGTACTTC; cdr3_aa: CASSLGTGWETQYF
j_call: TRBJ1-5; v_call: TRBV6-5; d_call: TRBD1; cdr3_nt: TGTGCCAGCAGTTACTCGACAGGGGGCAATCAGCCCCAGCATTTT; cdr3_aa: CASSYSTGGNQPQHF
j_call: TRBJ1-2; v_call: TRBV7-6; d_call: TRBD1; cdr3_nt: TGTGCCAGCAGCTCCACCAACAGGGGCGACTATGGCTACACCTTC; cdr3_aa: CASSSTNRGDYGYTF
j_call: TRBJ1-3; v_call: TRBV5-1; d_call: NA; cdr3_nt: TGCGCCAGCAGCTTGGGCGTCGCCGGGGCCCGCTCTGGAAACACCATATATTTT; cdr3_aa: CASSLGVAGARSGNTIYF
j_call: TRBJ2-7; v_call: TRBV4-3; d_call: NA; cdr3_nt: TGCGCCAGCAGCCAAGCACACTCAAGAGCCTACGAGCAGTACTTC; cdr3_aa: CASSQAHSRAYEQYF
j_call: TRBJ1-4; v_call: TRBV18; d_call: NA; cdr3_nt: TGTGCCAGCTCACCAAGTTCCCACATAACGTATGAAAAACTGTTTTTT; cdr3_aa: CASSPSSHITYEKLFF
j_call: TRBJ1-5; v_call: TRBV10-3; d_call: NA; cdr3_nt: TGTGCCATCACCTCTATGGGTCGAACCAATCAGCCCCAGCATTTT; cdr3_aa: CAITSMGRTNQPQHF
j_call: TRBJ1-2; v_call: TRBV30; d_call: NA; cdr3_nt: TGTGCCTGGAAGCGAAGGCAACTAGTCTATGGCTACACCTTC; cdr3_aa: CAWKRRQLVYGYTF
j_call: TRBJ2-7; v_call: TRBV24-1; d_call: TRBD1; cdr3_nt: TGTGCCACCAGTGACCCGGGACAGGGTTCGATTGACGAGCAGTACTTC; cdr3_aa: CATSDPGQGSIDEQYF
j_call: TRBJ1-6; v_call: TRBV7-9; d_call: NA; cdr3_nt: TGTGCCAGCAGCTTGGCAGGGGTCCTCCTCCACTTT; cdr3_aa: CASSLAGVLLHF
j_call: TRBJ2-3; v_call: TRBV6-2/TRBV6-3; d_call: TRBD2; cdr3_nt: TGTGCCAGCAGTCCGTGGGGGGAGGGCCCAGATACGCAGTATTTT; cdr3_aa: CASSPWGEGPDTQYF
j_call: TRBJ1-2; v_call: TRBV12-3/TRBV12-4; d_call: TRBD1; cdr3_nt: TGTGCCAGCAGTTTAGGGGACAGGGTTCCCTACACCTTC; cdr3_aa: CASSLGDRVPYTF
j_call: TRBJ1-2; v_call: TRBV6-5; d_call: NA; cdr3_nt: TGTGCCAGCAGTTACGGGTCGATCTATGGCTACACCTTC; cdr3_aa: CASSYGSIYGYTF